A single sample is the source of the 5 T cell receptor beta chains below, sequenced in a study of CD8+ T cells in alopecia areata. Extracted RNA was reverse transcribed, and the resulting cDNA served as sequencing template. The assay was immunoSEQ multiplex PCR, and TCRdb's table has in-frame clones only and misses some. Altogether 2,500 to 3,000 clones were found in the sample, and no singletons occur. Sequenced sample: lesional skin. These receptor sequences come from a C3H/HeJ mouse with alopecia areata. Strain haplotype at MHC: H2-k.

This clone was seen at least ten times. Translating the DNA gives a protein that differs from the TCRdb entry at residue 12; the protein shown here is that DNA translation. Gene names and germline match the mouse. The read ends 3 residues early relative to the CDR3; the germline J gene fills the gap. The chain uses TRBV13-2 and TRBJ1-6; TRBD1 aligns across 7 bases. Being an ORF, TRBJ1-6 has a function that is uncertain. This CDR3 comprises 15 residues. Germline CDR1 is NNHNN and CDR2 is SYGAGS (reference sequence). CDR3: CASSEGTAYNSPLYF. The CDR3 bases that were read are TGTGCCAGCAGTGAGGGGACAGCCTATAATTCGCCC.

As concerns this clone: The genes are named according to mouse. The read comes to an end 4 residues before the CDR3 does, leaving the germline J gene to fill in the end. The rearrangement joins TRBV17 to TRBJ2-3; unclear D gene. This CDR3 has 16 residues. V lost 1 base and J lost 0, with 11 bases in between. Germline-derived CDR1 and CDR2 are MNHDT and YYDKIL. CDR3 DNA (partial): TGTGCTAGCAGTAGAGTACAGTGTTATAGTGCAGAA. Translating it yields CASSRVQCYSAE. In full, the CDR3 is CASSRVQCYSAETLYF.

Concerning this clone: Genes and germline come from the mouse. The read is 4 residues too short to cover the CDR3 end, so that end is filled in from the germline J gene. This rearrangement joins TRBV4 to TRBJ1-1, with TRBD1 matching 10 bases. The CDR3 spans 15 residues. Germline V CDR1 and CDR2: LGHDT, YNNKQL (reference sequence). V was clipped by 5 bases and J by 0 bases; unmatched bases: 3. The covered CDR3 bases are TGTGCCAGCAGCCGACAGGGGGCATCAAACACA. It is translated as CASSRQGASNT. In full, the CDR3 reads CASSRQGASNTEVFF.

Notes on this clone: These gene names are mouse names. Read sequence stops 4 residues before the CDR3 end, and the germline J gene provides the missing end. This chain connects TRBV19 to TRBJ1-1; a possible D gene is TRBD1 (6 bases). Per germline, CDR1 FNHDT and CDR2 SITEND (reference sequence). The CDR3 spans 14 residues. CDR3 DNA, as far as it was read: TGTGCCAGCAGTCCAGGGCAGGGGAGGGCA. Translating gives CASSPGQGRA. The CDR3 as a whole reads CASSPGQGRAEVFF.

This clone was seen ten or more times. Mouse names are used for the genes. The CDR3 extends 4 residues past the end of the read, so its final part is completed from the germline J gene. The chain combines TRBV5 with TRBJ1-4, with TRBD1 matching 8 bases. Germline lookup yields CDR1 LGHNA and CDR2 YNLKQL (reference sequence). CDR3 size: 15 residues. The covered CDR3 bases are TGTGCCAGCAGCCAAGTGGGACAGGCCACCGAA. Protein sequence: CASSQVGQATE. The full CDR3 sequence reads CASSQVGQATERLFF.